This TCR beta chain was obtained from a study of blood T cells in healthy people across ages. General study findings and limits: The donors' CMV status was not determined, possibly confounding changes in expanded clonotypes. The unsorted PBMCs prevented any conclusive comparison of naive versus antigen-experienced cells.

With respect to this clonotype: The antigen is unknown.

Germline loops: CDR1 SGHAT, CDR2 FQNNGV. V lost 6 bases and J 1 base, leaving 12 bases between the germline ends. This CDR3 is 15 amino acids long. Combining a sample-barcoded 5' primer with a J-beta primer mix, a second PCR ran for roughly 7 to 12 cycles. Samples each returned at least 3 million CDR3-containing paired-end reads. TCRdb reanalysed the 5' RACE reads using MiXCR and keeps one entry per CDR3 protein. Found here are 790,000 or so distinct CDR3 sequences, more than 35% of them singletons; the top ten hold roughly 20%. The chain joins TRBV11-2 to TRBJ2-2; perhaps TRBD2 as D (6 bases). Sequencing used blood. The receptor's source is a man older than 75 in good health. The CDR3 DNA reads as TGTGCCAGCAGTCGCCGGGACTGGAACACCGGGGAGCTGTTTTTT. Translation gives CASSRRDWNTGELFF.